These T cell receptor beta chains were read from a single sample in a study of chemoradiotherapy in HPV16-positive cancers. The data were produced by immunoSEQ multiplex PCR, yet TCRdb's version contains in-frame clones alone and is incomplete. The repertoire consists of over 30,000 clones, with about 86% occurring once and the leading ten covering approximately 2.3%. The sequencing used blood, collected from a patient who underwent chemoradiotherapy. The source of these receptors is a human donor with HPV-associated anogenital cancer. CDR3s include the opening cysteine and the closing phenylalanine or tryptophan.

j_call: TRBJ2-7; v_call: TRBV7-2; cdr3_aa: CASSSSGTSGALAEQYF
j_call: TRBJ1-4; v_call: TRBV7-9; cdr3_aa: CASSLSDISAGSNEKLFF
j_call: TRBJ2-3; v_call: TRBV7-2; cdr3_aa: CASSLDSGTGQYF
j_call: TRBJ2-2; v_call: TRBV5-1; cdr3_aa: CASSYGTGERTGELFF
j_call: TRBJ1-1; v_call: TRBV10-3; cdr3_aa: CAISESNLGGGTEAFF
j_call: TRBJ2-5; v_call: TRBV29-1; cdr3_aa: CSAGGQKETQYF
j_call: TRBJ2-3; v_call: TRBV6-6; cdr3_aa: CASSYWAADTQYF
j_call: TRBJ1-1; v_call: TRBV7-2; cdr3_aa: CASSQTQGALTEAFF
j_call: TRBJ1-2; v_call: TRBV19; cdr3_aa: CASTEGQGRTDSPNYGYTF
j_call: TRBJ2-1; v_call: TRBV18; cdr3_aa: CASSRDDSYNEQFF
j_call: TRBJ1-2; v_call: TRBV11-2; cdr3_aa: CASRPTRAGSLANYGYTF
j_call: TRBJ1-5; v_call: TRBV11-2; cdr3_aa: CASSLDRVDQPQHF
j_call: TRBJ1-5; v_call: TRBV18; cdr3_aa: CASSPAAGGINQPQHF
j_call: TRBJ1-2; v_call: TRBV6-1; cdr3_aa: CASSGTTF
j_call: TRBJ2-1; v_call: TRBV5-1; cdr3_aa: CASSLAGQNNEQFF
j_call: TRBJ1-2; v_call: TRBV6-6; cdr3_aa: CAGWGTNYGYTF
j_call: TRBJ2-1; v_call: TRBV18; cdr3_aa: CASSWGGYNEQFF
j_call: TRBJ1-4; v_call: TRBV6-1; cdr3_aa: CASSERGYNEKLFF
j_call: TRBJ2-2; v_call: TRBV7-6; cdr3_aa: CASSLAPIASGELFF
j_call: TRBJ2-3; v_call: TRBV19; cdr3_aa: CASSMGRRTDTQYF
j_call: TRBJ1-2; v_call: TRBV9; cdr3_aa: CASSVAVQENYGYTF
j_call: TRBJ2-7; v_call: TRBV5-8; cdr3_aa: CASSLWDEQYF